This passage covers 13 T cell receptor beta chains from one sample sequenced in a study of blood T cell repertoires in COVID-19. The protocol was immunoSEQ multiplex PCR, while the TCRdb copy is restricted to in-frame clones and leaves out a portion. The profile shows approximately 250,000 clones, more than 75% of them singletons. The sample consisted of PBMCs or T cells enriched from blood (not recorded which). The receptors come from a woman aged 55-69 years in a cohort exposed to, infected with or recovered from COVID-19 (not recorded which).

The chain couples TRBV9 to TRBJ2-1; D may be TRBD2 (6 bases). Germline V gene sequence: CDR1 SGDLS, CDR2 YYNGEE. The ends were cut back, 6 bases at V and 8 bases at J, with 21 bases in the middle. This CDR3 comprises 15 residues. The DNA for the CDR3 is TGTGCCAGCACCTTATTAGGAGGGCCCCGTGATGAGCAGTTCTTC. This translates into CASTLLGGPRDEQFF.

This chain connects TRBV11-2 to TRBJ1-2; possible D gene TRBD1, 5 bases. Germline V gene lookup returns CDR1 SGHAT and CDR2 FQNNGV. The germline V and J ends were trimmed by 2 bases and 8 bases, with 12 bases remaining between them. There are 13 residues in the CDR3. CDR3 amino acids: CASSLSSGVGYTF. The CDR3 DNA is TGTGCCAGCAGCTTAAGTTCGGGGGTCGGCTACACCTTC.

The chain employs TRBV5-1 and TRBJ1-3; no definite D call. CDR1 is SGHRS, CDR2 YFSETQ, per germline. Trimming left V 4 bases short and J 0 bases short, with 8 bases between. There are 14 residues in the CDR3. This CDR3 is CASSLGSSGNTIYF. Written as DNA, the CDR3 is TGCGCCAGCAGCCTTGGGAGCTCTGGAAACACCATATATTTT.

The genes are TRBV9 and TRBJ2-1, with 10 bases identical to TRBD1. This CDR3 is built from 15 residues. V trimming: 4 bases; J trimming: 9 bases; junction bases outside the gene matches: 10. CDR1 and CDR2 (germline): SGDLS, YYNGEE. The DNA of the CDR3 is TGTGCCAGCAGCACCCGACAGGGGGCGCTCAGTGAGCAGTTCTTC. Translated: CASSTRQGALSEQFF.

The rearrangement uses TRBV7-9 and TRBJ2-5; 10 bases match TRBD2. The CDR3 is 14 residues long. V was clipped by 5 bases and J by 5 bases; unmatched bases: 5. CDR1 SEHNR and CDR2 FQNEAQ come from the germline V gene (reference sequence). CDR3 DNA sequence: TGTGCCAGCAGCAGAGCGGGAGGGGGGGAGACCCAGTACTTC. Protein product: CASSRAGGGETQYF.

The V call is TRBV19, the J call TRBJ1-5; 8 bases line up with TRBD1. CDR1 and CDR2 from the germline V gene are LNHDA and SQIVND (reference sequence). The CDR3 runs to 13 residues. The CDR3 is CVTGGSGNQPQHF. CDR3 bases: TGTGTAACAGGGGGATCGGGCAATCAGCCCCAGCATTTT.

This chain joins TRBV19 and TRBJ2-2; D unresolved. Trimming stripped 3 bases from V and 7 bases from J, with 6 bases between. The germline CDR1 and CDR2 sequences are LNHDA and SQIVND (reference sequence). The CDR3 has 12 amino acids. Here the CDR3 reads CASSMRFGELFF. The CDR3 DNA sequence: TGTGCCAGTAGTATGAGATTCGGGGAGCTGTTTTTT.

J is TRBJ2-3 and V is TRBV9, with D possibly matching TRBD2 (6 bases). The CDR3 contains 15 residues. Trimming stripped 2 bases from V and 3 bases from J, with 13 bases between. Germline V gene data show CDR1 as SGDLS and CDR2 as YYNGEE. The CDR3 DNA follows: TGTGCCAGCAGCGTTTGGGAACTAGCAACAGATACGCAGTATTTT. As protein: CASSVWELATDTQYF. Full variable domain (remainder filled in from reference TRBV9 and TRBJ2-3): DSGVTQTPKHLITATGQRVTLRCSPRSGDLSVYWYQQSLDQGLQFLIQYYNGEERAKGNILERFSAQQFPDLHSELNLSSLELGDSALYFCASSVWELATDTQYFGPGTRLTVL.

The chain recombines TRBV5-6 with TRBJ2-5; D not certain. CDR3 length equals 14 residues. CDR1 and CDR2 (germline): SGHDT, YYEEEE. Trimming stripped 0 bases from V and 0 bases from J, with 6 bases between. CDR3 residues: CASSLVGHQETQYF. In DNA, the CDR3 is TGTGCCAGCAGCTTGGTTGGGCACCAAGAGACCCAGTACTTC.

V is TRBV19 and J is TRBJ1-6, with 11 bases aligning to TRBD1. Losses at the gene ends were 6 bases for V and 9 bases for J; bases not matched to a gene: 7. Germline V gene sequence: CDR1 LNHDA, CDR2 SQIVND (reference sequence). This CDR3 is 15 amino acids long. Here the CDR3 reads CASRAGTGGFSPLHF. The CDR3 DNA follows: TGTGCCAGTAGGGCCGGGACAGGGGGTTTTTCACCCCTCCACTTT.

This chain links TRBV27 with TRBJ2-7, with TRBD2 matching over 14 bases. The V segment lost 2 bases and the J segment 6 bases; nucleotides outside the gene matches: 3. CDR1 and CDR2 (germline): MNHEY, SMNVEV (reference sequence). This CDR3 contains 15 residues. CDR3 sequence reads: CASSLTGLAGGEQYF. The CDR3 nucleotides are TGTGCCAGCAGTTTAACCGGACTAGCGGGAGGCGAGCAGTACTTC.

As DNA, the CDR3 is TGTGCCAGCAGTTTGAGTTCGGGGAATCGACAGCAGTACTTC. It encodes CASSLSSGNRQQYF. This chain links TRBV27 with TRBJ2-7; tentatively, D is TRBD2 (5 bases). This CDR3 spans 14 amino acids. Trimming removed 3 bases at V and 8 bases at J, with 17 bases between. Germline CDR1 reads MNHEY; CDR2 reads SMNVEV (reference sequence).

The chain couples TRBV28 to TRBJ1-4, with D possibly TRBD1 on 6 matching bases. Germline V gives CDR1 MDHEN, CDR2 SYDVKM. The CDR3 runs to 15 residues. Trimming pared 4 bases from V and 0 bases from J, leaving 9 bases between. The CDR3 coding sequence is TGTGCCAGCAGTTCTGGGGGCGCAACTAATGAAAAACTGTTTTTT. Translated: CASSSGGATNEKLFF.